These T cell receptor beta chains were read from a single sample in a study of T cell clones after liver transplantation. The data were produced by immunoSEQ multiplex PCR, yet TCRdb's version contains in-frame clones alone and is incomplete. The data contain tens of thousands of clones, around four fifths of them singletons. The specimen comprised CD4+ T cells from blood, sampled 45 to 46 months after liver transplant. The receptors stem from a human patient who received a liver transplant. T cells may partly derive from the graft donor. Each CDR3 is given with its conserved first and last residue. D genes are given only for firm matches. For some rows the clone size is stated as once, few or many, or as a class when expanded; others skip it.

J gene: TRBJ2-2
D gene: TRBD2
V gene: TRBV9
CDR3 length: 16
clone size: .
CDR3 protein: CASSVAVAGNTGELFF
CDR3 DNA: TGTGCCAGCAGCGTAGCGGTAGCGGGGAACACCGGGGAGCTGTTTTTT

J gene: TRBJ2-4
D gene: .
V gene: TRBV2
CDR3 length: 12
clone size: .
CDR3 protein: CASSAVKNIQYF
CDR3 DNA: TGTGCCAGCAGTGCCGTCAAAAACATTCAGTACTTC

J gene: TRBJ2-7
D gene: TRBD2
V gene: TRBV5-6
CDR3 length: 14
clone size: .
CDR3 protein: CASRNRDYSYEQYF
CDR3 DNA: TGTGCCAGCAGGAACCGGGACTACTCCTACGAGCAGTACTTC

J gene: TRBJ1-3
D gene: .
V gene: TRBV5-6
CDR3 length: 15
clone size: .
CDR3 protein: CASSFTGLSGNTIYF
CDR3 DNA: TGTGCCAGCAGCTTTACCGGGCTCTCTGGAAACACCATATATTTT

J gene: TRBJ1-4
D gene: TRBD1
V gene: TRBV5-4
CDR3 length: 15
clone size: .
CDR3 protein: CASSQPGQGNEKLFF
CDR3 DNA: TGTGCCAGCAGCCAACCGGGACAGGGGAATGAAAAACTGTTTTTT

J gene: TRBJ2-1
D gene: .
V gene: TRBV28
CDR3 length: 15
clone size: .
CDR3 protein: CASRHSQLSYNEQFF
CDR3 DNA: TGTGCCAGCAGACATAGCCAGCTCTCCTACAATGAGCAGTTCTTC

J gene: TRBJ2-1
D gene: .
V gene: TRBV18
CDR3 length: 16
clone size: .
CDR3 protein: CASSLSAASSYNEQFF
CDR3 DNA: TGTGCCAGCTCTCTGTCGGCTGCTAGCTCCTACAATGAGCAGTTCTTC

J gene: TRBJ2-3
D gene: .
V gene: TRBV6-1
CDR3 length: 15
clone size: .
CDR3 protein: CASSPRVAGVDTQYF
CDR3 DNA: TGTGCCAGCTCCCCCCGAGTCGCCGGAGTGGATACGCAGTATTTT

J gene: TRBJ2-7
D gene: .
V gene: TRBV6-1
CDR3 length: 15
clone size: once
CDR3 protein: CASSESRGGSYEQYF
CDR3 DNA: TGTGCCAGCAGTGAATCCCGTGGGGGCAGCTACGAGCAGTACTTC

J gene: TRBJ2-3
D gene: .
V gene: TRBV9
CDR3 length: 14
clone size: .
CDR3 protein: CASSVVAGTDTQYF
CDR3 DNA: TGTGCCAGCAGCGTAGTGGCGGGCACAGATACGCAGTATTTT

J gene: TRBJ2-2
D gene: TRBD2
V gene: TRBV7-2
CDR3 length: 15
clone size: .
CDR3 protein: CASSVSGTDAGELFF
CDR3 DNA: TGTGCCAGCAGCGTTAGCGGGACCGATGCCGGGGAGCTGTTTTTT

J gene: TRBJ2-1
D gene: TRBD2
V gene: TRBV7-3
CDR3 length: 14
clone size: few
CDR3 protein: CASSPSGTRNEQFF
CDR3 DNA: TGTGCCAGCAGCCCCTCCGGGACTAGAAATGAGCAGTTCTTC

J gene: TRBJ1-2
D gene: .
V gene: TRBV7-2
CDR3 length: 13
clone size: .
CDR3 protein: CASSQQANYGYTF
CDR3 DNA: TGTGCCAGCAGCCAACAGGCTAACTATGGCTACACCTTC

J gene: TRBJ2-5
D gene: TRBD1
V gene: TRBV28
CDR3 length: 16
clone size: .
CDR3 protein: CASSSPGQGLRETQYF
CDR3 DNA: TGTGCCAGCAGTTCCCCGGGACAGGGCCTGAGGGAGACCCAGTACTTC

J gene: TRBJ2-3
D gene: .
V gene: TRBV19
CDR3 length: 13
clone size: .
CDR3 protein: CASRSPTTDTQYF
CDR3 DNA: TGTGCCAGTAGATCCCCCACCACAGATACGCAGTATTTT

J gene: TRBJ1-2
D gene: .
V gene: TRBV28
CDR3 length: 14
clone size: .
CDR3 protein: CASSLAQGINGYTF
CDR3 DNA: TGTGCCAGCAGTTTAGCCCAGGGGATCAACGGCTACACCTTC

J gene: TRBJ2-7
D gene: TRBD1
V gene: TRBV30
CDR3 length: 14
clone size: .
CDR3 protein: CAWSLQGASYEQYF
CDR3 DNA: TGTGCCTGGAGTTTACAGGGGGCCTCCTACGAGCAGTACTTC

J gene: TRBJ1-5
D gene: .
V gene: TRBV28
CDR3 length: 15
clone size: .
CDR3 protein: CASRRGGDNYQPQHF
CDR3 DNA: TGTGCCAGCAGGCGGGGCGGGGACAACTATCAGCCCCAGCATTTT

J gene: TRBJ2-3
D gene: TRBD2
V gene: TRBV18
CDR3 length: 19
clone size: .
CDR3 protein: CASSPLSVALAGVTDTQYF
CDR3 DNA: TGTGCCAGCTCACCTCTCTCTGTTGCTTTAGCGGGAGTCACAGATACGCAGTATTTT

J gene: TRBJ1-3
D gene: .
V gene: TRBV5-5
CDR3 length: 16
clone size: .
CDR3 protein: CASSPGLPSSGNTIYF
CDR3 DNA: TGTGCCAGCAGCCCGGGACTCCCAAGCTCTGGAAACACCATATATTTT

J gene: TRBJ2-3
D gene: .
V gene: TRBV29-1
CDR3 length: 12
clone size: .
CDR3 protein: CSMVRGADTQYF
CDR3 DNA: TGCAGTATGGTCCGGGGTGCAGATACGCAGTATTTT

J gene: TRBJ1-5
D gene: TRBD1
V gene: TRBV6-6
CDR3 length: 16
clone size: .
CDR3 protein: CASRRQGGDSNQPQHF
CDR3 DNA: TGTGCCAGCAGGCGACAGGGGGGAGATAGCAATCAGCCCCAGCATTTT

J gene: TRBJ1-1
D gene: TRBD1
V gene: TRBV19
CDR3 length: 14
clone size: few
CDR3 protein: CASNGQGGSTEAFF
CDR3 DNA: TGTGCCAGTAATGGACAGGGGGGAAGCACTGAAGCTTTCTTT

J gene: TRBJ1-2
D gene: .
V gene: TRBV7-9
CDR3 length: 14
clone size: .
CDR3 protein: CASSLRDGFYGYTF
CDR3 DNA: TGTGCCAGCAGCCTAAGGGACGGATTCTATGGCTACACCTTC

J gene: TRBJ2-3
D gene: .
V gene: TRBV18
CDR3 length: 13
clone size: .
CDR3 protein: CASSPRKADTQYF
CDR3 DNA: TGTGCCAGCTCACCGCGGAAGGCAGATACGCAGTATTTT

J gene: TRBJ2-5
D gene: .
V gene: TRBV6-6
CDR3 length: 16
clone size: .
CDR3 protein: CASSYGSRASRETQYF
CDR3 DNA: TGTGCCAGCAGTTACGGGTCTAGGGCTAGCCGGGAGACCCAGTACTTC

J gene: TRBJ2-7
D gene: TRBD1
V gene: TRBV6-5
CDR3 length: 14
clone size: .
CDR3 protein: CASSRTGGRYEQYF
CDR3 DNA: TGTGCCAGCAGCCGGACAGGGGGCAGGTACGAGCAGTACTTC

J gene: TRBJ1-1
D gene: .
V gene: TRBV2
CDR3 length: 13
clone size: .
CDR3 protein: CASTKQPNTEAFF
CDR3 DNA: TGTGCCAGCACTAAACAACCAAACACTGAAGCTTTCTTT